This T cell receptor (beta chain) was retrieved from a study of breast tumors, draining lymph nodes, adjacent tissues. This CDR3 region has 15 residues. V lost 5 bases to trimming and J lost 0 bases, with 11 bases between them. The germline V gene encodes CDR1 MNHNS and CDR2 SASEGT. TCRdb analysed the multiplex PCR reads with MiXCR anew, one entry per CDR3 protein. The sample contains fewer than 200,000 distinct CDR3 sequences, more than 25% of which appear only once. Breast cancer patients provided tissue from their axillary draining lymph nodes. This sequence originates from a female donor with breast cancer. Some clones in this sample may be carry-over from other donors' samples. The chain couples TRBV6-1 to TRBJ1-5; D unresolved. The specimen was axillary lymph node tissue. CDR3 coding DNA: TGTGCCAGCAGTCCTCCGGTGGCTAGCAATCAGCCCCAGCATTTT. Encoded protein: CASSPPVASNQPQHF.